The 3 T cell receptor beta chains presented below share a single source sample, sequenced in a study of OX40 agonist ivuxolimab in advanced cancers. This table comes from immunoSEQ multiplex PCR, and its TCRdb copy is limited to in-frame clones, with some not included. The table lists around 68,000 clones, 87% of them singletons, with approximately 2.6% in the top ten. Sequencing was performed on CD4+ or CD8+ T cells sorted from blood, taken in a trial of the OX40 agonist ivuxolimab. Receptors were obtained from an adult with an advanced solid tumor such as melanoma, head and neck, liver or kidney cancer.

By its share, this clone is medium-sized (0.01 to 0.1%). The chain joins TRBV5-1 to TRBJ1-6, with D possibly matching TRBD1 (5 bases). Germline CDR1 and CDR2: SGHRS and YFSETQ. This CDR3 comprises 13 residues. V was shortened by 3 bases and J by 7 bases, with 8 bases between the two germline ends. CDR3 nucleotide sequence: TGCGCCAGCAGCTCACGGGACAATTCACCCCTCCACTTT. Protein product: CASSSRDNSPLHF.

The chain carries TRBV28 and TRBJ2-7, with D uncertain. This CDR3 has 16 residues. The germline V gene encodes CDR1 MDHEN and CDR2 SYDVKM. V was clipped by 4 bases and J by 2 bases, with 18 bases between them. CDR3 protein: CASSSPRLAATYEQYF. As DNA, the CDR3 is TGTGCCAGCAGTTCCCCCAGGTTGGCGGCCACCTACGAGCAGTACTTC.

J is TRBJ2-2 and V is TRBV5-1, with 10 positions matching TRBD1. Germline loops: CDR1 SGHRS, CDR2 YFSETQ. The CDR3 has 15 residues. V was pared by 4 bases and J by 7 bases, with 7 bases of the junction left unmatched. The CDR3 protein is CASSTGTGDFGELFF. As DNA, the CDR3 is TGCGCCAGCAGCACCGGGACAGGGGATTTCGGGGAGCTGTTTTTT.